This T cell receptor (beta chain) was captured by sequencing in a study of cytomegalovirus exposure and HLA in healthy donors. Study-level results: Analysis was carried out at a later point, and it linked a missense DCLRE1C variant to TCR beta V- and J-gene trimming.

PCR used 60 Vbeta primers and 13 Jbeta primers. Measured with immunoSEQ multiplex PCR; TCRdb has only the in-frame clones, and not every one. In all, the sample yields around 140,000 clones. A note on this clone: Its target is not known.

The germline gives CDR1 MDHEN, CDR2 SYDVKM. The CDR3 spans 14 residues. V lost 6 bases and J lost 1, with 9 bases in between. The V gene is TRBV28, the J gene TRBJ1-4, with D hard to call. Source material: PBMCs. The clonotype was recovered from a woman aged 50 to 60 in good health and CMV-seronegative. The CDR3 nucleotides are TGTGCCAGCAGAGAGGGTGTAACTAATGAAAAACTGTTTTTT. It translates to CASREGVTNEKLFF. The complete variable domain, with remaining parts taken from reference TRBV28 and TRBJ1-4, reads DVKVTQSSRYLVKRTGEKVFLECVQDMDHENMFWYRQDPGLGLRLIYFSYDVKMKEKGDIPEGYSVSREKKERFSLILESASTNQTSMYLCASREGVTNEKLFFGSGTQLSVL.